The T cell receptor beta chain described here comes from a study of OX40 agonist ivuxolimab in advanced cancers. Study-wide points: Individuals who were partial responders at 0.1-3.0 mg/kg had clonal expansion that ranked among the lowest.

This CDR3 has 14 amino acids. From germline, CDR1 is SEHNR and CDR2 FQNEAQ (reference sequence). The V end lost 5 bases, the J end lost 1 base, and 11 bases lay between the germline ends. Using immunoSEQ multiplex PCR, the repertoire was profiled, and TCRdb retains in-frame clones only, with some absent. This table has about 65,000 clones, around 90% appearing once. About this clone itself: Its cognate antigen is unknown.

Patients were excluded for autoimmune disease history or systemic immunosuppression. The material sequenced was CD4+ or CD8+ T cells sorted from blood, taken in a trial of the OX40 agonist ivuxolimab. The rearrangement joins TRBV7-9 to TRBJ1-1, with D uncertain. This TCR was sampled from an adult with an advanced solid tumor such as melanoma, head and neck, liver or kidney cancer. The CDR3 DNA is TGTGCCAGCAGCACCCTGTCCCGGAACACTGAAGCTTTCTTT. Protein: CASSTLSRNTEAFF.